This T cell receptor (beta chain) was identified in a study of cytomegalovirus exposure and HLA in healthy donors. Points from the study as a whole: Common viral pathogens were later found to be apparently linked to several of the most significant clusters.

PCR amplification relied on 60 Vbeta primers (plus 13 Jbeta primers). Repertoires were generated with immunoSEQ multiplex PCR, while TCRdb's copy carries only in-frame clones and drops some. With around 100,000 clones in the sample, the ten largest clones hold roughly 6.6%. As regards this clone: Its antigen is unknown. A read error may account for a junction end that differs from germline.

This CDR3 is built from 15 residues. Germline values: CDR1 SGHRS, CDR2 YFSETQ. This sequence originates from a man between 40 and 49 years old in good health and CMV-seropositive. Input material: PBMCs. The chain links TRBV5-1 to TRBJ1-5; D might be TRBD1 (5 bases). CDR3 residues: CASSLEGTSIQPQHF. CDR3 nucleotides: TGCGCCAGCAGCTTGGAAGGGACTAGCATTCAGCCCCAGCATTTT.